The sequence of this T cell receptor beta chain was determined in a study of T cell responses to AZD1222 COVID-19 vaccine. Germline CDR1 MGHRA, CDR2 YSYEKL. The CDR3 extends over 16 amino acids. V lost 0 bases, J lost 2 bases, and 12 bases lay in between. General study results and limits: Two doses of AZD1222 preceded a rise in Spike-specific TCR breadth and depth. Among AZD1222 vaccinees, only 5 to 7 were seropositive at baseline. Donors were mostly white British, more females; clonal diversity possibly underestimated.

A word on this clone: The antigen remains undetermined.

Measured with immunoSEQ multiplex PCR; TCRdb has only the in-frame clones, and not every one. The data hold about 130,000 clones, with over 75% observed a single time. The TCR comes from an adult in good health. The chain combines TRBV4-1 with TRBJ2-3; D is ambiguous. Sequenced material: peripheral blood, taken on day 0 of MenACWY control vaccination. This CDR3 is CASSQEGPSYTDTQYF. The CDR3 DNA is TGCGCCAGCAGCCAAGAGGGTCCCAGTTACACAGATACGCAGTATTTT.